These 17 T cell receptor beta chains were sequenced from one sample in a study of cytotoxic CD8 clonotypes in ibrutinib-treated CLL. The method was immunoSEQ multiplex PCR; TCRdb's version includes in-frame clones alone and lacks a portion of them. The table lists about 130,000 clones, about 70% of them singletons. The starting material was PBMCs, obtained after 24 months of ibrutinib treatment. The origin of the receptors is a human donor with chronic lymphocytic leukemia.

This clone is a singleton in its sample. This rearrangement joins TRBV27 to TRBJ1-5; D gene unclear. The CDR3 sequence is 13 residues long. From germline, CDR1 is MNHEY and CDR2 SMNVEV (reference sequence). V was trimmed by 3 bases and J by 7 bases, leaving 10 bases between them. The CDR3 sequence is CASSLIPEQPQHF. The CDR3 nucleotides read TGTGCCAGCAGTTTGATCCCCGAACAGCCCCAGCATTTT.

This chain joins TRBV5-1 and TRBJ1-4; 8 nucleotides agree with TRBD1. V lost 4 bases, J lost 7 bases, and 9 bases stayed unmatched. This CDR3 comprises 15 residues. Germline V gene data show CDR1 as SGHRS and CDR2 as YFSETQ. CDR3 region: CASSLGQGVFEKLFF. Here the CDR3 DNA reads TGCGCCAGCAGCCTAGGACAGGGCGTTTTTGAAAAACTGTTTTTT.

CDR3 sequence reads: CASSQEWQVGYTF. As DNA, the CDR3 is TGTGCCAGCAGCCAAGAGTGGCAGGTTGGCTACACCTTC. The V gene is TRBV14, the J gene TRBJ1-2, with D uncertain. V shed 0 bases and J shed 7 bases, with 9 bases lying between them. This CDR3 is built from 13 residues. Germline V lookup: CDR1 SGHDN, CDR2 FVKESK.

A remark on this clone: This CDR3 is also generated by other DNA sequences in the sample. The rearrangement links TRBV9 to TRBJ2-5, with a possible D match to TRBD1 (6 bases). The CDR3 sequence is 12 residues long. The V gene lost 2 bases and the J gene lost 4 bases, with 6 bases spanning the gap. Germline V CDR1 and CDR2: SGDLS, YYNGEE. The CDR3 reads CASSVGAETQYF. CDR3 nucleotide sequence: TGTGCCAGCAGCGTGGGGGCAGAGACCCAGTACTTC.

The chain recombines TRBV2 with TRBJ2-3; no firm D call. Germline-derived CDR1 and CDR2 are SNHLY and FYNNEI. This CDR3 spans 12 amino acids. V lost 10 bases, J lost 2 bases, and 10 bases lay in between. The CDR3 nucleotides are TGTGCCACCAGATCCGACACAGATACGCAGTATTTT. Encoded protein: CATRSDTDTQYF.

CDR3 protein: CASSLIEQYF. DNA of the CDR3: TGTGCCAGCAGCTTAATCGAGCAGTACTTC. V is TRBV7-3 and J is TRBJ2-7, with D uncertain. The CDR3 has 10 residues. The V end lost 1 base, the J end lost 6 bases, and 1 base lay between the germline ends. Germline V gene data show CDR1 as SGHTA and CDR2 as FQGTGA.

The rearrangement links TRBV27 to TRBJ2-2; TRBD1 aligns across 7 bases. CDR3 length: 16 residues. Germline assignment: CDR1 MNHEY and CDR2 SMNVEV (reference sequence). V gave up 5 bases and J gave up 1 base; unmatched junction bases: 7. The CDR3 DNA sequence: TGTGCCAGCAGTACAAACAGGGGCCTGAACACCGGGGAGCTGTTTTTT. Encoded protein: CASSTNRGLNTGELFF.

DNA for the CDR3: TGTGCCAGCAGGCTTATGGACAACCGGGACAGCAACACAGATACGCAGTATTTT. Its translation: CASRLMDNRDSNTDTQYF. This chain links TRBV7-6 with TRBJ2-3; TRBD1 matches at 7 bases. Looked up from germline, CDR1 is SGHVS and CDR2 is FNYEAQ. V dropped 6 bases and J dropped 2; count of bases not matched to a gene: 17. The CDR3 sequence is 18 residues long.

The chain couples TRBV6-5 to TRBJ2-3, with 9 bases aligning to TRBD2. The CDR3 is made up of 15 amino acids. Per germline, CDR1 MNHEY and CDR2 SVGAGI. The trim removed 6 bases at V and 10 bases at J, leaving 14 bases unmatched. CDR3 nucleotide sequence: TGTGCCAGCAGCCCCAACCCGGGGACTAGCTTTGCGCAGTATTTT. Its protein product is CASSPNPGTSFAQYF.

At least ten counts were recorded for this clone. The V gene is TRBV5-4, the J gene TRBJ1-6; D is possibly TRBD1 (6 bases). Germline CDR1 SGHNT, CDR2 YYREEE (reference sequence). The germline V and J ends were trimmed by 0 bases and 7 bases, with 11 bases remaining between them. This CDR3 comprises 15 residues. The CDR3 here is CASSLGGPSNSPLHF. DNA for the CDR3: TGTGCCAGCAGCTTGGGGGGGCCGTCCAATTCACCCCTCCACTTT.

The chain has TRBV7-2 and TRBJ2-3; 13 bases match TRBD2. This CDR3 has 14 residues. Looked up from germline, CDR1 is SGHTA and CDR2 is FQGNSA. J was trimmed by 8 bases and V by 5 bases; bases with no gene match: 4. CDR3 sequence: CASSPGLAGVTQYF. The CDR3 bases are TGTGCCAGCAGCCCAGGACTAGCGGGGGTTACGCAGTATTTT.

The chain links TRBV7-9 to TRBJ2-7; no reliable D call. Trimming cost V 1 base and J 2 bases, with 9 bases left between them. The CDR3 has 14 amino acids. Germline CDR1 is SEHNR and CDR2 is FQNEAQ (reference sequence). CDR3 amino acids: CASSLEPPPYEQYF. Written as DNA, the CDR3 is TGTGCCAGCAGCTTAGAGCCCCCCCCCTACGAGCAGTACTTC.

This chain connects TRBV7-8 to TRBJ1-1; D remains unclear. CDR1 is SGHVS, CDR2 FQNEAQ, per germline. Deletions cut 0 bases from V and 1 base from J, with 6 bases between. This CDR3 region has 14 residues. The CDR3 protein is CASSLAGRNTEAFF. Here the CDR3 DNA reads TGTGCCAGCAGCTTAGCGGGCAGGAACACTGAAGCTTTCTTT. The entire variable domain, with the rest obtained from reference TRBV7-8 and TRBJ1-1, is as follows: GAGVSQSPRYKVAKRGQDVALRCDPISGHVSLFWYQQALGQGPEFLTYFQNEAQLDKSGLPSDRFFAERPEGSVSTLKIQRTQQEDSAVYLCASSLAGRNTEAFFGQGTRLTVV.

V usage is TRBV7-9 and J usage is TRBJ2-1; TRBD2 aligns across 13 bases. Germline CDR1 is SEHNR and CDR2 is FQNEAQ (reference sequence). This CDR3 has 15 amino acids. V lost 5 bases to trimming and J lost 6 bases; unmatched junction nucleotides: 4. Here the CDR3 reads CASSPLAGGSNEQFF. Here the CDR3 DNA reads TGTGCCAGCAGCCCACTAGCGGGAGGGTCCAATGAGCAGTTCTTC.

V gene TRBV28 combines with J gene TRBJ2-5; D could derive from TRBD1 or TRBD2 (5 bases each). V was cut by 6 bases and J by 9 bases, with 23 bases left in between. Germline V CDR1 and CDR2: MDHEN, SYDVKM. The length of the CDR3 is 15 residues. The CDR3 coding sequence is TGTGCCAGCAGACCTAATACGGGACCCGGCATGTCCCAGTACTTC. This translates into CASRPNTGPGMSQYF. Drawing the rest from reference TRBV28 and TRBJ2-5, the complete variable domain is DVKVTQSSRYLVKRTGEKVFLECVQDMDHENMFWYRQDPGLGLRLIYFSYDVKMKEKGDIPEGYSVSREKKERFSLILESASTNQTSMYLCASRPNTGPGMSQYFGPGTRLLVL.

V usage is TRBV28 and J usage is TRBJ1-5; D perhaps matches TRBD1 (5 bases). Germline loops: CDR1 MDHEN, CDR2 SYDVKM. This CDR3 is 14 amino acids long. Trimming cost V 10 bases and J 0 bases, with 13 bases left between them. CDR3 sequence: CATQQVFSNQPQHF. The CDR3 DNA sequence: TGTGCCACGCAACAGGTTTTTAGCAATCAGCCCCAGCATTTT.

CDR3 DNA: TGCGCCAGCAGCCGCCCGGGGGAGGAGACCCAGTACTTC. Amino acid sequence: CASSRPGEETQYF. V gene TRBV5-1 combines with J gene TRBJ2-5; weak D call: TRBD2 (6 bases). Trimming left V 4 bases short and J 5 bases short, with 12 bases between. Germline lookup yields CDR1 SGHRS and CDR2 YFSETQ. CDR3 size: 13 residues.